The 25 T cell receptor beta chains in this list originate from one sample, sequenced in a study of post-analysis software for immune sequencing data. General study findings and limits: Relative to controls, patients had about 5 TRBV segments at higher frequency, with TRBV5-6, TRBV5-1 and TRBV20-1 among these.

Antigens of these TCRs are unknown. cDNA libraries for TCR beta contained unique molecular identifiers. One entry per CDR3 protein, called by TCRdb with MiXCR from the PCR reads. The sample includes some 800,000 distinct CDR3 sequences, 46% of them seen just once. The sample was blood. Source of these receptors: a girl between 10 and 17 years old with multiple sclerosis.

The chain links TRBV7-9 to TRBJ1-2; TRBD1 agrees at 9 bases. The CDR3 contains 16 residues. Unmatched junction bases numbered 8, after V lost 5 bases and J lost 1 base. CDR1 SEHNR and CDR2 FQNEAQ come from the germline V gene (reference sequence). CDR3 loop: CASSPRATGGNYGYTF. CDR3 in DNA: TGTGCCAGCAGCCCGCGAGCGACAGGGGGTAACTATGGCTACACCTTC.

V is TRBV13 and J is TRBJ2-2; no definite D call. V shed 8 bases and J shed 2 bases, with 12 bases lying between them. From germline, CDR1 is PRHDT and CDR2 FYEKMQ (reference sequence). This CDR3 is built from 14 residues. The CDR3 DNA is TGTGCCAGCTCGATGACGGTAAACACCGGGGAGCTGTTTTTT. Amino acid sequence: CASSMTVNTGELFF.

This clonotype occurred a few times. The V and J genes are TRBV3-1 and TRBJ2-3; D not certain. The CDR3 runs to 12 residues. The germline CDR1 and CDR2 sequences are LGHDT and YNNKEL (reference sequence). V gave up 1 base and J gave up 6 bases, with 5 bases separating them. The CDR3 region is CASSQVEDTQYF. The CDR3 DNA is TGTGCCAGCAGCCAAGTTGAGGATACGCAGTATTTT.

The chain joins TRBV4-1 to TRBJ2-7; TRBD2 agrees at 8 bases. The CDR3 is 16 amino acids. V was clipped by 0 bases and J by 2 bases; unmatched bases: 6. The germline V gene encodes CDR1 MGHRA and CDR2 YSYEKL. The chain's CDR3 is CASSQDPGGTPYEQYF. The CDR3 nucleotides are TGCGCCAGCAGCCAAGATCCGGGGGGGACACCCTACGAGCAGTACTTC.

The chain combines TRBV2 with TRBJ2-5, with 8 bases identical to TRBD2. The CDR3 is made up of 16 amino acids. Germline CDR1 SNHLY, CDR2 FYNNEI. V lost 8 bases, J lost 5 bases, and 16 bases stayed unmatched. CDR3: CASGAWLAGAGETQYF. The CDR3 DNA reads TGTGCCAGCGGTGCTTGGCTAGCGGGCGCGGGGGAGACCCAGTACTTC.

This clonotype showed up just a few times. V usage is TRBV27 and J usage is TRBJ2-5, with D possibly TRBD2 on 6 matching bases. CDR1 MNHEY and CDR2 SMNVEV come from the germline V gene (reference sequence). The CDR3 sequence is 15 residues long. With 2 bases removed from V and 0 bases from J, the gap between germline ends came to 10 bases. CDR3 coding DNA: TGTGCCAGCAGTTTAACTAGCCGTCACCAAGAGACCCAGTACTTC. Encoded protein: CASSLTSRHQETQYF.

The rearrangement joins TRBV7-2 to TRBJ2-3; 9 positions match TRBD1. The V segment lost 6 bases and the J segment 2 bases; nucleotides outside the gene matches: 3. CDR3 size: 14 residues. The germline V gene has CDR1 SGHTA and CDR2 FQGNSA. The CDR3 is CASRTGGNTDTQYF. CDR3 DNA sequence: TGTGCCAGCAGGACAGGGGGGAACACAGATACGCAGTATTTT.

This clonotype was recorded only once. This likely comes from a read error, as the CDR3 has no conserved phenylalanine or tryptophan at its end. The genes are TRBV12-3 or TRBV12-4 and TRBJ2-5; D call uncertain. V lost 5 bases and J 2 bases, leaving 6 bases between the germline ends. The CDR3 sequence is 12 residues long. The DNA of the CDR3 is TGTGCCAGCAGTGACCAACAAGAGACCCAGTACTGC. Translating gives CASSDQQETQYC.

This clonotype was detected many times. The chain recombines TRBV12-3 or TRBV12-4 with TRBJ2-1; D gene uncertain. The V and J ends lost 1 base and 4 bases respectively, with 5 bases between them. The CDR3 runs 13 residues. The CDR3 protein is CASSLGLYNEQFF. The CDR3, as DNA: TGTGCCAGCAGTTTAGGCCTTTACAATGAGCAGTTCTTC.

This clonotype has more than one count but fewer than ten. CDR3 region: CASSQWGESYEQYF. CDR3 coding DNA: TGTGCCAGCAGCCAATGGGGAGAAAGCTACGAGCAGTACTTC. The rearrangement uses TRBV3-1 and TRBJ2-7; a weak D match, TRBD2 (5 bases). Germline V gene data show CDR1 as LGHDT and CDR2 as YNNKEL (reference sequence). This CDR3 spans 14 amino acids. Trimming shortened V by 2 bases and J by 3 bases, and 11 bases separated the two germline ends.

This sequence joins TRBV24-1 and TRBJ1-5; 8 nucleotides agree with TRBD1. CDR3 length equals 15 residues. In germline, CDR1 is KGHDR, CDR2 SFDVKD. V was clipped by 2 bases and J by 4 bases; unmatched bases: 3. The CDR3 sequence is CATSDSTGGNQPQHF. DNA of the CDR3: TGTGCCACCAGTGATTCTACAGGGGGGAATCAGCCCCAGCATTTT.

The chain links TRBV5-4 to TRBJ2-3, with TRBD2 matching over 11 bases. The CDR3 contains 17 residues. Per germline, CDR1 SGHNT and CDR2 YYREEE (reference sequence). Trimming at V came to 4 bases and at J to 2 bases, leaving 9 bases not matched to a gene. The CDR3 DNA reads TGTGCCAGCAGCCCAACGGGACTAGCGGTCTCCACAGATACGCAGTATTTT. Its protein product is CASSPTGLAVSTDTQYF.

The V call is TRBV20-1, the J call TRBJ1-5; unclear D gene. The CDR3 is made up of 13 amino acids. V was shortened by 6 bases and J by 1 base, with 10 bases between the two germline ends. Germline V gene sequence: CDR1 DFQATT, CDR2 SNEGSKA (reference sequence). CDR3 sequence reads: CSASMGSNQPQHF. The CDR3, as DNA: TGCAGTGCCAGCATGGGGAGCAATCAGCCCCAGCATTTT.

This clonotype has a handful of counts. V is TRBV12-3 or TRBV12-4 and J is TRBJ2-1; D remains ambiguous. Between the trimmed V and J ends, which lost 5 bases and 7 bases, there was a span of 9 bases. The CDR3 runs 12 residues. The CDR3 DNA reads TGTGCCAGCAGTCCGTCGCGGAATGAGCAGTTCTTC. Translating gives CASSPSRNEQFF.

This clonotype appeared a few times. The CDR3 reads CASSLVGQGFTDTQYF. The DNA of the CDR3 is TGCGCCAGCAGCTTGGTGGGACAGGGGTTTACAGATACGCAGTATTTT. The J gene is TRBJ2-3, the V gene TRBV5-1; 10 bases match TRBD1. The CDR3 spans 16 residues. Germline CDR1 is SGHRS and CDR2 is YFSETQ. The J segment lost 3 bases and the V segment lost 0 bases, leaving 4 bases of the junction unmatched.

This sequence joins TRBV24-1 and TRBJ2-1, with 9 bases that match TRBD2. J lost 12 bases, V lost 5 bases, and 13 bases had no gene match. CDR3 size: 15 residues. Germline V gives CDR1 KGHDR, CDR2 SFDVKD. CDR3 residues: CATSALAGASMGQFF. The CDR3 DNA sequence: TGTGCCACCAGTGCCTTAGCGGGAGCTTCCATGGGGCAGTTCTTC.

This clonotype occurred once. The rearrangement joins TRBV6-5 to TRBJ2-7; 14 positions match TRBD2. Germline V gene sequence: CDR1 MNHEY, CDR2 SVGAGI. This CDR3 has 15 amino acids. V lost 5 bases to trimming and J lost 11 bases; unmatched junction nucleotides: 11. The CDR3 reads CASSAPGTSGSTKYF. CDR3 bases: TGTGCCAGCAGTGCCCCCGGGACTAGCGGGAGTACCAAGTACTTC.

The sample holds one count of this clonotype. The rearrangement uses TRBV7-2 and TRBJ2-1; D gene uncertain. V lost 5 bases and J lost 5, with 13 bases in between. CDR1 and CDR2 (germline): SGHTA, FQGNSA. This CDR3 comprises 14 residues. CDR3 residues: CASSVSYQNNEQFF. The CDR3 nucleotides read TGTGCCAGCAGCGTCAGTTACCAAAACAATGAGCAGTTCTTC.

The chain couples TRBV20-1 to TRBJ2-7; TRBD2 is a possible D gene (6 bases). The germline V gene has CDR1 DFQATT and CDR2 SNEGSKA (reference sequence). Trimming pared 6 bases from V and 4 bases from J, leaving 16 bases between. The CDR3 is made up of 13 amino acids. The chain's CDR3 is CSAAAGLLYEQYF. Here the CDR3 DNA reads TGCAGTGCCGCGGCGGGACTCCTTTACGAGCAGTACTTC.

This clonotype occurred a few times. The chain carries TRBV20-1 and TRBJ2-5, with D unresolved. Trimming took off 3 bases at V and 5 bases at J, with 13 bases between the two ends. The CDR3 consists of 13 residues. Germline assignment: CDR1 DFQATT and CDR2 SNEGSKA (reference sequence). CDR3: CSARVPGLETQYF. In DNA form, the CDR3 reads TGCAGTGCTAGGGTCCCGGGTTTGGAGACCCAGTACTTC.

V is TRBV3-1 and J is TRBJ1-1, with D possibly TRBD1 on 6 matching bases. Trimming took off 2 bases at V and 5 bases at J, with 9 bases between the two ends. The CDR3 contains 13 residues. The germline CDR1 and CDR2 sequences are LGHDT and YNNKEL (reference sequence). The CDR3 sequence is CASSQPQGTEAFF. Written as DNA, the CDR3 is TGTGCCAGCAGCCAACCACAGGGTACTGAAGCTTTCTTT.

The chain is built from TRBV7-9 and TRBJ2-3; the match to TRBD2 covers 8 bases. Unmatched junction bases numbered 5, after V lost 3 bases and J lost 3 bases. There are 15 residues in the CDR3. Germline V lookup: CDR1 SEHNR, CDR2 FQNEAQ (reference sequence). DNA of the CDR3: TGTGCCAGCAGCTTCACTGGCGGGAGGACAGATACGCAGTATTTT. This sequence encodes CASSFTGGRTDTQYF.

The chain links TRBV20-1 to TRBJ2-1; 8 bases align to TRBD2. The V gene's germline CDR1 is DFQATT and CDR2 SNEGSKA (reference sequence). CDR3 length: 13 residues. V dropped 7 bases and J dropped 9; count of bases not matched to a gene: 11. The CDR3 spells CSVKRAGAIEQFF. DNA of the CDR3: TGCAGTGTAAAGAGAGCGGGAGCTATTGAGCAGTTCTTC.

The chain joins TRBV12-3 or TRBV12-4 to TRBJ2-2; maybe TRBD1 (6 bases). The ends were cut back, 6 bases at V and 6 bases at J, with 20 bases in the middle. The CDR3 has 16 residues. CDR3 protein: CASSSLRQGRAGELFF. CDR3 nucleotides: TGTGCCAGCAGCTCTCTCCGGCAGGGGCGGGCCGGGGAGCTGTTTTTT.

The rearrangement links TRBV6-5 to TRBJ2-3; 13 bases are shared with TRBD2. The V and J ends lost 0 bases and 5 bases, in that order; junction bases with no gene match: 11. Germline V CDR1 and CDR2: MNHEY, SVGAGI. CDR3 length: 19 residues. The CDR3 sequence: CASSYSKLAGGPGGDTQYF. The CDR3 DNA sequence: TGTGCCAGCAGTTACTCGAAACTAGCGGGAGGGCCCGGGGGAGATACGCAGTATTTT.